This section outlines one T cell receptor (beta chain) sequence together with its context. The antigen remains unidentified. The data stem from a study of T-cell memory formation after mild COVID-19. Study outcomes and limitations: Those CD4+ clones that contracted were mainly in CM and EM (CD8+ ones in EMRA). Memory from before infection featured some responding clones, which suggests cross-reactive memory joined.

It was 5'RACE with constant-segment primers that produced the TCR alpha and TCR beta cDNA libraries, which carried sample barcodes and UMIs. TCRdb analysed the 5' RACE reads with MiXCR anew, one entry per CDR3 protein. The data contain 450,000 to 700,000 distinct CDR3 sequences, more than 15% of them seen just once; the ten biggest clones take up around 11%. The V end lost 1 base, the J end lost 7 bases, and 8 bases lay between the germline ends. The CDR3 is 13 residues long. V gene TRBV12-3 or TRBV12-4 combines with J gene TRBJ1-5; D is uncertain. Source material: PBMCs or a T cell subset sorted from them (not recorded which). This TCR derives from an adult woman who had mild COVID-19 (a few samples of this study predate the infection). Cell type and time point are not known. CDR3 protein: CASSLGEKQPQHF. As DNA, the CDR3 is TGTGCCAGCAGTTTAGGGGAAAAGCAGCCCCAGCATTTT.